One and the same sample provided the 28 T cell receptor beta chains below, sequenced in a study of post-analysis software for immune sequencing data. Broader study findings: Elevated frequency relative to controls characterized several TRBV segments in patients, TRBV5-6, TRBV5-1 and TRBV20-1 among them.

Presence of unique molecular identifiers characterized the TCR beta cDNA libraries. TCRdb re-called the PCR reads through MiXCR, storing one row per CDR3 protein. The sample lists approximately 400,000 distinct CDR3 sequences; about a third were seen once. Their target antigens are unknown. Sequencing was carried out using blood. The receptors were sampled from a girl aged 5-17 years with multiple sclerosis.

This clonotype was counted between two and nine times. V gene TRBV5-1 combines with J gene TRBJ2-7; D is perhaps TRBD1 (5 bases). The germline CDR1 and CDR2 sequences are SGHRS and YFSETQ. This CDR3 region has 14 residues. The V end lost 2 bases, the J end lost 3 bases, and 12 bases lay between the germline ends. CDR3 bases: TGCGCCAGCAGCTTTAGACAGCGAGGCTACGAGCAGTACTTC. It encodes CASSFRQRGYEQYF.

The chain recombines TRBV2 with TRBJ2-1; 8 nucleotides agree with TRBD2. This CDR3 spans 14 amino acids. Germline V lookup: CDR1 SNHLY, CDR2 FYNNEI. Trimming at V came to 1 base and at J to 8 bases, leaving 4 bases not matched to a gene. The CDR3 region has the DNA TGTGCCAGCAGTGAAGGGGTAGCGGGGCATGAGCAGTTCTTC. Its protein is CASSEGVAGHEQFF.

This clonotype was seen a few times. The chain uses TRBV4-1 and TRBJ2-5, with 8 bases that match TRBD1. V dropped 0 bases and J dropped 4; count of bases not matched to a gene: 13. Per the germline V gene, CDR1 is MGHRA and CDR2 is YSYEKL. This CDR3 is built from 18 residues. The CDR3 sequence: CASSQESLAGGYRETQYF. For the CDR3, the DNA is TGCGCCAGCAGCCAAGAGTCGCTGGCAGGGGGCTACAGAGAGACCCAGTACTTC.

The chain employs TRBV20-1 and TRBJ1-5; D not resolved. CDR3 size: 15 residues. Germline loops: CDR1 DFQATT, CDR2 SNEGSKA (reference sequence). V lost 3 bases to trimming and J lost 1 base, with 13 bases between them. The CDR3 DNA reads as TGCAGTGCTAGCTGGGGTCAGTTAAGCAATCAGCCCCAGCATTTT. Its protein product is CSASWGQLSNQPQHF.

This clonotype has only a few counts. The chain uses TRBV15 and TRBJ2-7, with 9 bases lining up with TRBD1. The CDR3 contains 16 residues. Germline-derived CDR1 and CDR2 are LNHNV and YYDKDF (reference sequence). V shed 1 base, J shed 6 bases, and the junction held 10 bases outside the gene matches. The CDR3 protein is CATSRASGQGLSEQYF. Here the CDR3 DNA reads TGTGCCACCAGCAGAGCCTCCGGACAGGGGTTGTCCGAGCAGTACTTC.

The V and J genes are TRBV6-5 and TRBJ2-6; D not resolved. CDR1 is MNHEY and CDR2 is SVGAGI in the germline V gene. The CDR3 consists of 14 residues. The V gene lost 0 bases and the J gene lost 3 bases, with 3 bases spanning the gap. CDR3 bases: TGTGCCAGCAGTTACTCGAATGGGGCCAACGTCCTGACTTTC. Its translation is CASSYSNGANVLTF.

J is TRBJ2-1 and V is TRBV12-3 or TRBV12-4, with D perhaps TRBD1 or TRBD2 (5 bases each). Trimming took off 6 bases at V and 7 bases at J, with 16 bases between the two ends. The CDR3 extends over 14 amino acids. CDR3 bases: TGTGCCAGCAGCCCGGGTGGTGGGGGTAATGAGCAGTTCTTC. This encodes CASSPGGGGNEQFF.

Many counts were recorded for this clonotype. The chain is built from TRBV4-2 and TRBJ1-2, with D possibly matching TRBD1 (6 bases). Trimming took 1 base from V and 2 from J, leaving 11 bases between them. Germline V CDR1 and CDR2: LGHNA, YNFKEQ. This CDR3 is built from 15 residues. This chain's CDR3 is CASSQAEGGNYGYTF. The CDR3 DNA reads as TGTGCCAGCAGCCAAGCGGAGGGGGGCAACTATGGCTACACCTTC.

This clonotype was found a few times. V is TRBV5-1 and J is TRBJ1-2; D not certain. Germline V gene lookup returns CDR1 SGHRS and CDR2 YFSETQ. The CDR3 spans 15 residues. Between the trimmed V and J ends, which lost 4 bases and 3 bases, there was a span of 16 bases. Written as DNA, the CDR3 is TGCGCCAGCAGCCCGATAGACCCGGTCGACTATGGCTACACCTTC. As protein: CASSPIDPVDYGYTF.

The rearrangement uses TRBV15 and TRBJ1-5, with no clear D. Germline CDR1 LNHNV, CDR2 YYDKDF (reference sequence). The CDR3 loop spans 12 amino acids. Trimming removed 6 bases at V and 0 bases at J, with 3 bases between. The CDR3 DNA sequence: TGTGCCACCAGAAATAGCAATCAGCCCCAGCATTTT. Amino acids: CATRNSNQPQHF.

This clonotype was seen a handful of times. The chain combines TRBV27 with TRBJ2-5, with D maybe TRBD1 (5 bases). The length of the CDR3 is 13 residues. V shed 8 bases and J shed 7 bases, with 17 bases lying between them. CDR1 MNHEY and CDR2 SMNVEV come from the germline V gene (reference sequence). The CDR3: CASSLQVQGTQYF. The CDR3 bases are TGTGCCAGCTCGTTGCAGGTTCAGGGGACCCAGTACTTC.

The chain links TRBV14 to TRBJ2-1, with TRBD1 matching over 7 bases. Germline V gene lookup returns CDR1 SGHDN and CDR2 FVKESK. V shed 4 bases and J 6 bases; nucleotides not matched to a gene: 12. The CDR3 is 16 amino acids. The chain's CDR3 is CASSPYPRGSGNEQFF. The CDR3 DNA follows: TGTGCCAGCAGCCCTTACCCCAGGGGGTCAGGCAATGAGCAGTTCTTC. Full variable domain (outside the CDR3, taken from reference TRBV14 and TRBJ2-1): EAGVTQFPSHSVIEKGQTVTLRCDPISGHDNLYWYRRVMGKEIKFLLHFVKESKQDESGMPNNRFLAERTGGTYSTLKVQPAELEDSGVYFCASSPYPRGSGNEQFFGPGTRLTVL.

The chain uses TRBV21-1 and TRBJ2-7; the table's D call, TRBD2, has no DNA check behind it. TRBV21-1 is classified as a pseudogene. This CDR3 region has 14 residues. The CDR3 reads CASSSIGGTSEQYF. In DNA, the CDR3 is TGTGCCAGCAGCTCAATCGGAGGGACCTCCGAGCAGTACTTC.

The chain recombines TRBV7-2 with TRBJ1-5; D gene unclear. V was trimmed by 3 bases and J by 1 base, leaving 10 bases between them. CDR1 is SGHTA, CDR2 FQGNSA, per germline. This CDR3 has 15 amino acids. For the CDR3, the DNA is TGTGCCAGCAGCTTGGTTGGGAGCAGCAATCAGCCCCAGCATTTT. Its translation: CASSLVGSSNQPQHF.

As DNA, the CDR3 is TGCAGCGTCACTCGCGAGGCAAGGACAGATACGCAGTATTTT. Amino acid sequence: CSVTREARTDTQYF. This chain uses TRBV29-1 with TRBJ2-3; D remains ambiguous. Germline loops: CDR1 SQVTM, CDR2 ANQGSEA. The V gene lost 6 bases and the J gene lost 3 bases, with 16 bases spanning the gap. This CDR3 contains 14 residues.

The V and J genes are TRBV20-1 and TRBJ2-5; D unclear. The tail of the sequence fits TRBJ2-7 better, so the J call may be wrong. Germline V gene data show CDR1 as DFQATT and CDR2 as SNEGSKA (reference sequence). The CDR3 is 12 amino acids. CDR3 loop: CSARDATTEQYF. The CDR3 coding sequence is TGCAGTGCTAGAGATGCGACAACCGAGCAGTACTTC.

The V and J genes are TRBV20-1 and TRBJ2-7; 7 bases fit TRBD2. V was pared by 5 bases and J by 0 bases, with 13 bases of the junction left unmatched. CDR1 is DFQATT, CDR2 SNEGSKA, per germline (reference sequence). The CDR3 is 16 residues long. DNA of the CDR3: TGCAGTGCTTCAAGATTCAGGGACTACTACTCCTACGAGCAGTACTTC. Its protein is CSASRFRDYYSYEQYF.

This chain links TRBV2 with TRBJ1-1; tentative D call: TRBD1 (5 bases). This CDR3 spans 14 amino acids. V was clipped by 6 bases and J by 4 bases, with 15 bases between them. Germline V gene data show CDR1 as SNHLY and CDR2 as FYNNEI. The chain's CDR3 is CASRGYQGSTEAFF. The CDR3 nucleotides read TGTGCCAGCAGGGGTTACCAGGGTAGCACTGAAGCTTTCTTT.

The chain combines TRBV12-3 or TRBV12-4 with TRBJ1-4; D unclear. The CDR3 has 15 amino acids. Trimming removed 8 bases at V and 4 bases at J, with 17 bases between. CDR3 nucleotides: TGTGCCAGCGGTACTTCGGGAGCTTATAATGAAAAACTGTTTTTT. Translated, it gives CASGTSGAYNEKLFF.

This sequence joins TRBV4-3 and TRBJ2-1, with 11 positions matching TRBD2. The germline V gene has CDR1 LGHNA and CDR2 YSLEER. The CDR3 loop spans 15 amino acids. V lost 1 base, J lost 8 bases, and 4 bases stayed unmatched. CDR3 sequence reads: CASSQGLAGWDEQFF. The DNA of the CDR3 is TGCGCCAGCAGCCAAGGACTAGCGGGGTGGGATGAGCAGTTCTTC.

This clonotype was observed a handful of times. This chain uses TRBV20-1 with TRBJ2-5; weak D call: TRBD2 (6 bases). Judging by the DNA end, TRBJ2-7 fits better; the J call may be wrong. Germline lookup yields CDR1 DFQATT and CDR2 SNEGSKA (reference sequence). The CDR3 consists of 15 residues. In DNA form, the CDR3 reads TGCAGTGCTGTTTGGTCCGGGACTGCCCCCCACGAGCAGTACTTC. The encoded protein is CSAVWSGTAPHEQYF.

The rearrangement uses TRBV7-3 and TRBJ2-7; D ambiguous. The germline V and J ends were trimmed by 5 bases and 4 bases, with 21 bases remaining between them. The CDR3 runs to 16 residues. Germline CDR1 SGHTA, CDR2 FQGTGA. The CDR3 sequence is CASSPLERPDFYEQYF. The CDR3 DNA reads as TGTGCCAGCAGCCCTCTGGAGCGCCCCGATTTTTACGAGCAGTACTTC.

This chain uses TRBV30 with TRBJ2-7, with a possible D match to TRBD1 (5 bases). Deletions cut 3 bases from V and 3 bases from J, with 9 bases between. Germline V gene sequence: CDR1 GTSNPN, CDR2 SVGIG (reference sequence). CDR3 size: 12 residues. CDR3 region: CAWSDQGYEQYF. The CDR3 DNA reads TGTGCCTGGAGCGATCAGGGCTACGAGCAGTACTTC.

Here the CDR3 reads CASSYSGVAKNIQYF. The CDR3 DNA is TGTGCCAGCAGTTACTCGGGGGTAGCCAAAAACATTCAGTACTTC. The chain couples TRBV6-5 to TRBJ2-4; D is possibly TRBD1 or TRBD2 (5 bases each). Germline values: CDR1 MNHEY, CDR2 SVGAGI. The CDR3 sequence is 15 residues long. Trimming pared 0 bases from V and 0 bases from J, leaving 6 bases between.

The chain recombines TRBV6-1 with TRBJ2-7; possibly TRBD1 for D (5 bases). This CDR3 contains 12 residues. Germline V lookup: CDR1 MNHNS, CDR2 SASEGT. V lost 4 bases and J lost 6, with 10 bases in between. The CDR3 here is CASSAQGCEQYF. CDR3 sequence (DNA): TGTGCCAGCAGTGCTCAGGGCTGCGAGCAGTACTTC.

The V call is TRBV2, the J call TRBJ2-3; TRBD2 agrees at 7 bases. The V and J ends lost 7 bases and 0 bases, in that order; junction bases with no gene match: 4. The CDR3 has 14 amino acids. CDR1 is SNHLY and CDR2 is FYNNEI in the germline V gene. The CDR3 nucleotides are TGTGCCAGCATTCGAGCGGGGAGCACAGATACGCAGTATTTT. This encodes CASIRAGSTDTQYF.

The rearrangement uses TRBV18 and TRBJ2-7, with D possibly matching TRBD2 (6 bases). V was cut by 2 bases and J by 3 bases, with 11 bases left in between. The V gene's germline CDR1 is KGHSH and CDR2 LQKENI. This CDR3 is built from 14 residues. The CDR3 DNA reads TGTGCCAGCTCACCAGTGGGACTGAGCTACGAGCAGTACTTC. It is translated as CASSPVGLSYEQYF.

The chain recombines TRBV20-1 with TRBJ2-5; 11 positions match TRBD2. The CDR3 loop spans 15 amino acids. Germline trimming cut 4 bases from V and 0 bases from J; bases unmatched to any gene: 4. The V gene's germline CDR1 is DFQATT and CDR2 SNEGSKA (reference sequence). The CDR3 DNA sequence: TGCAGTGCTACCCCTAGCGGGGGGCACCAAGAGACCCAGTACTTC. Protein: CSATPSGGHQETQYF.